A selection of T cell receptor beta chains follows, all from one sample in a study of T cells in localized non-small cell lung cancer. Generated by immunoSEQ multiplex PCR, the TCRdb table keeps only in-frame clones and is missing some. The sample has some 25,000 clones, approximately 86% seen once. Here the sequenced sample was peripheral blood, taken before any cancer treatment. The receptors stem from a female donor older than 55 with stage I lung adenocarcinoma. CDR3s include the opening cysteine and the closing phenylalanine or tryptophan. A D gene is named only where the DNA matches it firmly. Expanded clones get a size class; other rows say once, few or many, or leave the size out.

v_gene	abundance	j_gene	d_gene	CDR3aa	CDR3nt
TRBV7-8	NA	TRBJ1-1	NA	CASSWGGTGNTEAFF	TGTGCCAGCAGCTGGGGGGGGACGGGGAACACTGAAGCTTTCTTT
TRBV7-9	NA	TRBJ2-1	TRBD1	CASSLGGTGKFF	TGTGCCAGCAGCTTAGGGGGGACAGGAAAGTTCTTC
TRBV30	NA	TRBJ2-1	NA	CAWSSGNEQFF	TGTGCCTGGAGCTCTGGGAATGAGCAGTTCTTC
TRBV30	NA	TRBJ1-4	NA	CAWSVRGASEKLFF	TGTGCCTGGAGTGTACGGGGGGCGAGCGAAAAACTGTTTTTT
TRBV25-1	NA	TRBJ1-1	NA	CASSESKDIKAEAFF	TGTGCCAGCAGTGAATCGAAGGACATTAAGGCTGAAGCTTTCTTT
TRBV27	NA	TRBJ2-1	TRBD2	CASSFRAGGPLGNEQFF	TGTGCCAGCAGTTTTAGGGCGGGAGGGCCATTGGGCAATGAGCAGTTCTTC
TRBV7-7	NA	TRBJ1-2	TRBD1	CASSLARTGHRMKYGYTF	TGTGCTAGCAGCTTAGCCCGGACAGGGCACCGTATGAAATATGGCTACACCTTC
TRBV6-1	few	TRBJ2-3	TRBD2	CASSETSGRGTDTQYF	TGTGCCAGCAGTGAAACTAGCGGGAGGGGCACAGATACGCAGTATTTT
TRBV11-2	NA	TRBJ2-7	TRBD1	CASSSGQGSYEQYF	TGTGCCAGCAGCTCGGGACAGGGGTCCTACGAGCAGTACTTC
TRBV11-3	once	TRBJ2-4	NA	CASSPPDGKNIQYF	TGTGCCAGCAGCCCCCCGGACGGGAAAAACATTCAGTACTTC
TRBV7-2	NA	TRBJ1-1	NA	CASSFRTGRTREGTEAFF	TGTGCCAGCAGCTTCCGAACCGGACGGACCCGCGAGGGCACTGAAGCTTTCTTT
TRBV5-6	few	TRBJ2-4	TRBD1	CASSLWDRTFLAKNIQYF	TGTGCCAGCAGCTTATGGGACAGAACCTTCTTAGCCAAAAACATTCAGTACTTC
TRBV5-6	once	TRBJ1-5	NA	CASSLGRGDPLYSNQPQHF	TGTGCCAGCAGCTTGGGTAGGGGGGACCCTCTCTATAGCAATCAGCCCCAGCATTTT
TRBV2	NA	TRBJ1-2	NA	CASSDGHPYGYTF	TGTGCCAGCAGTGACGGACACCCCTATGGCTACACCTTC
TRBV29-1	NA	TRBJ2-7	TRBD1	CSVGGGQGRNEQYF	TGCAGCGTTGGAGGGGGACAGGGTCGGAACGAGCAGTACTTC
TRBV5-4	once	TRBJ2-7	TRBD1	CASSLWTGPLYEQYF	TGTGCCAGCAGCCTATGGACAGGCCCTCTCTACGAGCAGTACTTC
TRBV11-2	NA	TRBJ2-7	NA	CASTLGGGLPYEQYF	TGTGCCAGCACCCTGGGGGGGGGCCTCCCCTACGAGCAGTACTTC
TRBV6-5	NA	TRBJ1-2	NA	CASSPLMGAVYGYTF	TGTGCCAGCAGTCCCTTAATGGGGGCGGTCTATGGCTACACCTTC
TRBV29-1	NA	TRBJ1-1	NA	CSVAVGGANTEAFF	TGCAGCGTTGCTGTCGGAGGAGCCAACACTGAAGCTTTCTTT
TRBV19	NA	TRBJ2-5	NA	CASSSRVQRSETQYF	TGTGCCAGTAGTTCCCGGGTTCAACGTTCGGAGACCCAGTACTTC
TRBV7-3	NA	TRBJ1-1	TRBD1	CASSATGTVEAFF	TGTGCCAGCAGCGCAACCGGGACAGTTGAAGCTTTCTTT
TRBV7-2	NA	TRBJ1-5	NA	CASSPGVQTPQHF	TGTGCCAGCAGCCCAGGAGTCCAAACACCCCAGCATTTT
TRBV30	NA	TRBJ1-3	NA	CAWSVLDVGSGNTIYF	TGTGCCTGGAGTGTACTAGACGTGGGATCTGGAAACACCATATATTTT
TRBV11-3	NA	TRBJ1-2	TRBD1	CASSSDRDRIRGYTF	TGTGCCAGCAGCTCAGACCGGGACAGGATACGGGGCTACACCTTC
TRBV10-2	NA	TRBJ1-2	NA	CASSDRGSSGGYTF	TGCGCCAGCAGTGACCGGGGATCGTCGGGTGGCTACACCTTC
TRBV5-1	NA	TRBJ1-1	NA	CASSPLVGAEAFF	TGCGCCAGCAGCCCCCTCGTAGGGGCTGAAGCTTTCTTT
TRBV5-8	NA	TRBJ2-7	NA	CASSSYLQAGEQYF	TGTGCCAGCAGCTCATACCTACAGGCTGGAGAGCAGTACTTC
TRBV30	NA	TRBJ1-2	TRBD1	CAWVNRGNYGYTF	TGTGCCTGGGTTAACAGGGGTAACTATGGCTACACCTTC
TRBV27	once	TRBJ2-3	NA	CASSDTTEPTDTQYF	TGTGCCAGCAGTGATACGACGGAACCCACAGATACGCAGTATTTT
TRBV30	NA	TRBJ1-2	NA	CAWGHRAYGYTF	TGTGCCTGGGGACACAGGGCCTATGGCTACACCTTC
TRBV19	once	TRBJ2-7	TRBD1	CASSVRDRGAAQYF	TGTGCCAGTAGTGTCCGGGACAGGGGTGCTGCGCAGTACTTC
TRBV25-1	NA	TRBJ2-1	NA	CASSDPAASYNEQFF	TGTGCCAGCAGTGATCCGGCGGCTTCCTACAATGAGCAGTTCTTC
TRBV19	NA	TRBJ1-5	TRBD1	CASSIVPGGGQPQHF	TGTGCCAGTAGTATAGTACCAGGGGGTGGTCAGCCCCAGCATTTT
TRBV5-1	NA	TRBJ2-3	TRBD1	CASSLARQGSTDTQYF	TGCGCCAGCAGCTTGGCGCGACAGGGGAGCACAGATACGCAGTATTTT
TRBV7-3	NA	TRBJ2-6	NA	CASSLTGDGANVLTF	TGTGCCAGCAGCTTAACAGGGGACGGGGCCAACGTCCTGACTTTC
TRBV4-2	NA	TRBJ2-7	TRBD2	CASSQAGLAGASYEQYF	TGTGCCAGCAGCCAGGCGGGACTAGCGGGAGCCTCCTACGAGCAGTACTTC
TRBV10-1	once	TRBJ1-2	TRBD1	CASGDRGRYGDGYTF	TGCGCCAGTGGGGACAGGGGGCGATATGGCGATGGCTACACCTTC
TRBV30	NA	TRBJ1-1	NA	CAWRRSDGTEAFF	TGTGCCTGGAGAAGAAGTGATGGCACTGAAGCTTTCTTT
TRBV29-1	NA	TRBJ1-2	NA	CSVSSGYGYTF	TGCAGCGTTAGTTCAGGCTATGGCTACACCTTC
TRBV28	NA	TRBJ2-1	TRBD2	CASSATSGGVNEQFF	TGTGCCAGCAGTGCGACTAGCGGGGGGGTGAATGAGCAGTTCTTC
TRBV5-4	NA	TRBJ2-7	NA	CASSPSRGFHEQYF	TGTGCCAGCAGCCCGAGTCGGGGTTTCCACGAGCAGTACTTC
TRBV28	NA	TRBJ2-5	NA	CASSLSAGPETQYF	TGTGCCAGCAGTTTATCTGCAGGGCCAGAGACCCAGTACTTC
TRBV15	NA	TRBJ1-5	NA	CATSGGQNQPQHF	TGTGCCACCAGCGGAGGACAGAATCAGCCCCAGCATTTT
TRBV27	NA	TRBJ2-7	TRBD1	CASSSRTGISLYEQYF	TGTGCCAGCAGTTCGCGGACAGGGATAAGTTTATACGAGCAGTACTTC
TRBV5-1	NA	TRBJ2-2	NA	CASSLNGVGDTGELFF	TGCGCCAGCAGCTTGAATGGGGTTGGCGACACCGGGGAGCTGTTTTTT
TRBV30	once	TRBJ2-1	NA	CAWSVLGLSSYNEQFF	TGTGCCTGGAGTGTACTCGGTTTGAGCTCCTACAATGAGCAGTTCTTC
TRBV11-2	NA	TRBJ2-5	NA	CASSPTRGKETQYF	TGTGCCAGCAGCCCGACGAGGGGGAAAGAGACCCAGTACTTC
TRBV5-1	NA	TRBJ2-7	TRBD1	CASSSGQGAHEQYF	TGCGCCAGCAGCTCGGGACAGGGGGCCCACGAGCAGTACTTC
TRBV11-2	NA	TRBJ2-1	TRBD2	CASSLSRGVYNEQFF	TGTGCCAGCAGCTTATCGCGGGGGGTTTACAATGAGCAGTTCTTC
TRBV13	NA	TRBJ1-4	NA	CASSLGQAANEKLFF	TGTGCCAGCAGCTTAGGCCAGGCAGCCAATGAAAAACTGTTTTTT
TRBV20-1	NA	TRBJ2-7	NA	CSGVQGSEQYF	TGCAGTGGGGTACAGGGCAGCGAGCAGTACTTC
TRBV2	NA	TRBJ2-1	TRBD2	CASSEELNAGGVEQFF	TGTGCCAGCAGTGAGGAGTTAAACGCGGGGGGGGTTGAGCAGTTCTTC
TRBV4-1	medium-sized	TRBJ1-1	NA	CASSLKQGPGTEAFF	TGCGCCAGCAGCCTAAAACAGGGCCCGGGGACTGAAGCTTTCTTT
TRBV7-3	NA	TRBJ2-1	NA	CASSFGGGSYNEQFF	TGTGCCAGCAGTTTCGGGGGCGGGTCCTACAATGAGCAGTTCTTC